This TCR beta chain derives from a study of blood T cells in healthy people across ages. Whole-study results and caveats: Older age went with lower TCR beta diversity per million T cells, in a roughly linear way.

For this clonotype: No antigen is known for it.

Per the germline V gene, CDR1 is SGHVS and CDR2 is FQNEAQ. Trimming stripped 4 bases from V and 0 bases from J, with 10 bases between. The CDR3 runs 15 residues. A second 7 to 11 cycle PCR used barcoded and J-beta primers. TCRdb itself ran the 5' RACE reads through MiXCR, one entry per CDR3 protein. The top ten hold over 2% of the sample, which has about 1.8 million distinct CDR3 sequences, just under 50% seen once. The material sequenced was blood. The sequence came from a woman between 40 and 50 years old in good health. The chain links TRBV7-8 to TRBJ1-5; D not resolved. The chain's CDR3 is CASSSQEYSNQPQHF. The CDR3 nucleotides read TGTGCCAGCAGCTCCCAGGAGTATAGCAATCAGCCCCAGCATTTT. The variable domain in full, with the rest retrieved from reference TRBV7-8 and TRBJ1-5, is GAGVSQSPRYKVAKRGQDVALRCDPISGHVSLFWYQQALGQGPEFLTYFQNEAQLDKSGLPSDRFFAERPEGSVSTLKIQRTQQEDSAVYLCASSSQEYSNQPQHFGDGTRLSIL.